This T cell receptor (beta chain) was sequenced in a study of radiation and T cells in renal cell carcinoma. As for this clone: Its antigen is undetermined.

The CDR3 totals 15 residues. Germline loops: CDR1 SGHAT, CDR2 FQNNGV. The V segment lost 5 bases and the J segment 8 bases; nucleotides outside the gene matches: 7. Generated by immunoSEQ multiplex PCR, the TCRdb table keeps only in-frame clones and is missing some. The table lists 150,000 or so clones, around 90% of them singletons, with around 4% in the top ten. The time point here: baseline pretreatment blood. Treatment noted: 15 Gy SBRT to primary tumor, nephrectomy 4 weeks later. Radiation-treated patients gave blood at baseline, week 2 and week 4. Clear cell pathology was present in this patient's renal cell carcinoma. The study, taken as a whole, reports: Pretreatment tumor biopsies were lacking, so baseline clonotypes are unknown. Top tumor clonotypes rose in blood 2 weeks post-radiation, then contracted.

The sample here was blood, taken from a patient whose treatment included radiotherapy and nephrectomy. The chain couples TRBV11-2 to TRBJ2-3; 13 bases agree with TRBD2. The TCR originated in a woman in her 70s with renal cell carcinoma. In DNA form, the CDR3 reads TGTGCCAGCAGCCTCCCGGGACTAGCGGGGCGTACGCAGTATTTT. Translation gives CASSLPGLAGRTQYF.